The present TCR beta chain was sequenced within a study of blood T cell repertoires in COVID-19. As for the study in general: PBMCs, B-cell-depleted T cells, or T cells were the source of the cDNA or gDNA that made up the material.

In the study's own analysis: Reference gene primers were amplified, and this amplification served to estimate nucleated cell counts. The data were produced by immunoSEQ multiplex PCR, yet TCRdb's version contains in-frame clones alone and is incomplete. The DNA gave D and trimming, while V, J and clone size come from that table. The sample lists about 47,000 clones, roughly 80% occurring once. V was clipped by 4 bases and J by 0 bases, with 12 bases between them. Per the germline V gene, CDR1 is SQVTM and CDR2 is ANQGSEA. This CDR3 has 15 amino acids. J is TRBJ2-2 and V is TRBV29-1, with D possibly being TRBD1 (6 bases). The TCR was taken from a man aged 50 to 60 with acute or convalescent COVID-19. Sequencing used peripheral blood. The CDR3: CSVGRQDTNTGELFF. The CDR3 nucleotides are TGCAGCGTTGGACGACAGGACACGAACACCGGGGAGCTGTTTTTT.